This passage covers 14 T cell receptor beta chains from one sample sequenced in a study of shared clonotypes between healthy human individuals (dated by TCRdb to 2020 to 2021). Receptor amplification or capture employed the immunoSEQ multiplex PCR assay. Here the immuneACCESS table is served through TCRdb, limited to in-frame sequences with V and J called. Missing clones are a known gap in these copies; in checked studies unresolved V genes cover under half, and the rest lacks a known reason. The sample yields some 320,000 clones; around 86% were counted once. In total, the top ten clones hold roughly 15% of the sample. Material for sequencing was memory CD8+ T cells sorted from blood. What the cell subset or site label conveys for this sample: CD45RO+ cells pooled with CCR7-negative TemRA cells. These receptors all stem from a man aged 18 to 30 in good health.

The genes are TRBV4-3 and TRBJ1-2; 8 bases line up with TRBD1. Germline lookup yields CDR1 LGHNA and CDR2 YSLEER. The trim removed 2 bases at V and 4 bases at J, leaving 6 bases unmatched. The CDR3 is 15 amino acids. The CDR3 sequence is CASSQTPGGFYGYTF. The CDR3 DNA is TGCGCCAGCAGCCAAACTCCAGGGGGCTTCTATGGCTACACCTTC.

The chain is built from TRBV4-1 and TRBJ2-5; possibly TRBD2 for D (6 bases). This CDR3 has 20 residues. Trimming shortened V by 4 bases and J by 2 bases, and 29 bases separated the two germline ends. CDR1 is MGHRA, CDR2 YSYEKL, per germline. The CDR3 protein is CASSRNDAPSRVAGQETQYF. DNA of the CDR3: TGCGCCAGCAGCCGGAACGACGCGCCCTCCCGGGTCGCGGGGCAAGAGACCCAGTACTTC.

The chain has TRBV7-2 and TRBJ2-7; tentatively, D is TRBD1 (5 bases). The CDR3 runs to 17 residues. CDR1 SGHTA and CDR2 FQGNSA come from the germline V gene. The germline V and J ends were trimmed by 2 bases and 4 bases, with 21 bases remaining between them. This CDR3 reads CASSLMGFWTPTYEQYF. For the CDR3, the DNA is TGTGCCAGCAGCTTAATGGGGTTTTGGACACCGACTTACGAGCAGTACTTC.

This chain joins TRBV7-8 and TRBJ2-7; TRBD2 matches at 7 bases. CDR1 SGHVS and CDR2 FQNEAQ come from the germline V gene. The CDR3 is 15 amino acids. V dropped 1 base and J dropped 5; count of bases not matched to a gene: 8. CDR3 amino acids: CASSLGGGSIDEQYF. Here the CDR3 DNA reads TGTGCCAGCAGCTTAGGAGGCGGGAGTATCGACGAGCAGTACTTC.

This clone has a single count. The V call is TRBV27, the J call TRBJ1-5; D is ambiguous. This CDR3 has 14 residues. Germline V lookup: CDR1 MNHEY, CDR2 SMNVEV (reference sequence). V was clipped by 5 bases and J by 4 bases, with 12 bases between them. CDR3 sequence: CASSIGPVNQPQHF. The CDR3 bases are TGTGCCAGCAGTATTGGACCGGTAAATCAGCCCCAGCATTTT.

This clone was detected only once. The CDR3 nucleotides read TGCGCCAGCAGCACCGGACTAGCGGGGGAAGAGACCCAGTACTTC. Its protein product is CASSTGLAGEETQYF. V and J are TRBV5-1 and TRBJ2-5, with 13 bases matching TRBD2. Losses at the gene ends were 4 bases for V and 3 bases for J; bases not matched to a gene: 3. This CDR3 spans 15 amino acids. Germline CDR1 SGHRS, CDR2 YFSETQ.

The genes are TRBV30 and TRBJ1-2; 7 nucleotides line up with TRBD1. This CDR3 has 13 amino acids. Germline V gene lookup returns CDR1 GTSNPN and CDR2 SVGIG (reference sequence). The V and J ends lost 0 bases and 6 bases, in that order; junction bases with no gene match: 4. CDR3 nucleotides: TGTGCCTGGAGTGTAGGGGGCGAGGATGGCTACACCTTC. It yields the protein CAWSVGGEDGYTF. Based on the CDR3 plus reference TRBV30 and TRBJ1-2, the full variable domain is SQTIHQWPATLVQPVGSPLSLECTVEGTSNPNLYWYRQAAGRGLQLLFYSVGIGQISSEVPQNLSASRPQDRQFILSSKKLLLSDSGFYLCAWSVGGEDGYTFGSGTRLTVV.

The gene calls are TRBV27 and TRBJ2-1; perhaps D is TRBD1 or TRBD2 (5 bases each). Germline V gives CDR1 MNHEY, CDR2 SMNVEV (reference sequence). The ends were cut back, 5 bases at V and 2 bases at J, with 10 bases in the middle. The CDR3 contains 14 residues. In DNA, the CDR3 is TGTGCCAGCAGTCCCCAGGGACCCTACAATGAGCAGTTCTTC. It specifies CASSPQGPYNEQFF.

J is TRBJ2-5 and V is TRBV7-9; 8 nucleotides align to TRBD1. The CDR3 sequence is 15 residues long. Germline assignment: CDR1 SEHNR and CDR2 FQNEAQ (reference sequence). The V gene end was trimmed by 4 bases and the J gene end by 5 bases; junction bases not matched to a gene: 9. The CDR3 sequence is CASSSPTGAEETQYF. The CDR3 DNA reads TGTGCCAGCAGCTCCCCGACAGGGGCGGAGGAGACCCAGTACTTC.

Notes on this clone: Other DNA sequences from this sample encode an identical CDR3 as well. The chain joins TRBV7-9 to TRBJ2-7; no reliable D call. V was clipped by 1 base and J by 1 base, with 2 bases between them. CDR1 and CDR2 (germline): SEHNR, FQNEAQ (reference sequence). The CDR3 spans 12 residues. In DNA form, the CDR3 reads TGTGCCAGCAGCTTAGGATCCTACGAGCAGTACTTC. It translates to CASSLGSYEQYF.

The J gene is TRBJ2-7, the V gene TRBV28; 7 bases align to TRBD1. CDR3 length equals 14 residues. V gave up 6 bases and J gave up 0 bases; unmatched junction bases: 5. The germline V gene encodes CDR1 MDHEN and CDR2 SYDVKM. CDR3 sequence (DNA): TGTGCCAGCAGCTCCAGGACAGGCTCCTACGAGCAGTACTTC. Translating it yields CASSSRTGSYEQYF.

The CDR3 nucleotides read TGCGCCAGCAGCTTGGGGACCGATCAGCCCCAGCATTTT. It specifies CASSLGTDQPQHF. The J gene is TRBJ1-5, the V gene TRBV5-1; unclear D gene. CDR1 is SGHRS, CDR2 YFSETQ, per germline. Trimming removed 0 bases from V and 5 bases from J, with 6 bases in between. The CDR3 has 13 amino acids.

The chain carries TRBV27 and TRBJ2-1; 8 nucleotides line up with TRBD2. Per germline, CDR1 MNHEY and CDR2 SMNVEV (reference sequence). V lost 1 base to trimming and J lost 1 base; unmatched junction nucleotides: 9. The CDR3 totals 18 residues. The CDR3 loop is CASSLLGVTSGSYNEQFF. The CDR3 nucleotides are TGTGCCAGCAGTTTATTGGGAGTTACTAGCGGATCCTACAATGAGCAGTTCTTC.

This chain joins TRBV7-9 and TRBJ1-2; TRBD1 agrees at 10 bases. CDR3 length: 16 amino acids. The V gene's germline CDR1 is SEHNR and CDR2 FQNEAQ (reference sequence). Trimming took 5 bases from V and 4 from J; bases not matched to a gene: 10. The CDR3 sequence is CASSLGLGQGPYGYTF. In DNA form, the CDR3 reads TGTGCCAGCAGCCTGGGCTTGGGACAGGGGCCCTATGGCTACACCTTC.